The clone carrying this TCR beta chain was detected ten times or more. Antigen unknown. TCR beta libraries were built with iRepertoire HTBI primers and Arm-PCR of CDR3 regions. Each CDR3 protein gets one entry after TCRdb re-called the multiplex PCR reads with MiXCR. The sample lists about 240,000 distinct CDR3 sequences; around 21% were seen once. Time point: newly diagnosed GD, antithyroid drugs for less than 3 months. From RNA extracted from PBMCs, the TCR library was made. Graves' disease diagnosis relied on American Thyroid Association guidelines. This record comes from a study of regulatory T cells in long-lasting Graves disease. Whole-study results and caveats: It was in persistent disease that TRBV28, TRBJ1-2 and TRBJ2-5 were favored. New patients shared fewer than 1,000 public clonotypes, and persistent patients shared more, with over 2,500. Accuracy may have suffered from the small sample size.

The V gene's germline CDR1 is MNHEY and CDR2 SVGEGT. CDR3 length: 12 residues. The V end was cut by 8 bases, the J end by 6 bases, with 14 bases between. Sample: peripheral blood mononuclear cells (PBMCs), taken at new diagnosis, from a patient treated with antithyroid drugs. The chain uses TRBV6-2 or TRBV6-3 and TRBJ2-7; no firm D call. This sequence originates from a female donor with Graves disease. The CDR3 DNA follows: TGTGCCAGCCGCCTAGGGCGGTCCGAGCAGTACTTC. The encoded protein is CASRLGRSEQYF.